Below are 27 T cell receptor beta chains sequenced from a single sample in a study of regulatory T cells in long-lasting Graves disease. Through Arm-PCR of CDR3 regions and iRepertoire HTBI primers, TCR beta libraries were built. TCRdb fed the multiplex PCR reads into MiXCR, producing one record per CDR3 protein. The sample holds approximately 350,000 distinct CDR3 sequences, approximately 15% seen once. Time point denoted: newly diagnosed GD, antithyroid drugs for less than 3 months. Researchers made the TCR library from RNA that was extracted from PBMCs. The same specimen was also included in a second study, on T cells in Graves' hyperthyroidism and ophthalmopathy.

The sequences come from peripheral blood mononuclear cells (PBMCs), collected at new diagnosis, from a patient treated with antithyroid drugs. Every receptor here comes from a man aged 40-49 years with Graves disease.

This clonotype appeared a few times. The chain has TRBV4-2 and TRBJ2-1, with D possibly TRBD2 on 7 matching bases. This CDR3 comprises 16 residues. From germline, CDR1 is LGHNA and CDR2 YNFKEQ. V gave up 3 bases and J gave up 7 bases, with 19 bases separating them. The CDR3 region is CASSHLRGGAVNEQFF. CDR3 bases: TGTGCCAGCAGCCATCTAAGGGGGGGGGCCGTTAATGAGCAGTTCTTC.

This clonotype has at least ten counts. V usage is TRBV4-2 and J usage is TRBJ1-4; D is ambiguous. The CDR3 spans 15 residues. V gave up 1 base and J gave up 8 bases, with 14 bases separating them. The germline V gene encodes CDR1 LGHNA and CDR2 YNFKEQ. DNA of the CDR3: TGTGCCAGCAGCCAAGGGACCTCGGGAGGCGAAAAACTGTTTTTT. This translates into CASSQGTSGGEKLFF.

V usage is TRBV6-1 and J usage is TRBJ2-2; D not resolved. The V gene's germline CDR1 is MNHNS and CDR2 SASEGT. V lost 7 bases, J lost 5 bases, and 8 bases lay in between. This CDR3 region has 12 residues. The CDR3 DNA reads TGTGCCAGCATCATAGGGACCGGGGAGCTGTTTTTT. As protein: CASIIGTGELFF.

This clonotype was seen at least ten times. J is TRBJ2-1 and V is TRBV6-1; 12 positions match TRBD1. The CDR3 is 15 amino acids. Per the germline V gene, CDR1 is MNHNS and CDR2 is SASEGT. J was trimmed by 9 bases and V by 3 bases; bases with no gene match: 6. The DNA for the CDR3 is TGTGCCAGCAGTGACCGGGACAGGGGGCGCGGTGAGCAGTTCTTC. Its translation is CASSDRDRGRGEQFF.

Many counts were recorded for this clonotype. The chain combines TRBV2 with TRBJ2-5, with no clear D. CDR1 SNHLY and CDR2 FYNNEI come from the germline V gene. The ends were cut back, 4 bases at V and 3 bases at J, with 9 bases in the middle. CDR3 size: 13 residues. The CDR3 bases are TGTGCCAGCAGTGTGTTCGGCGAAGAGACCCAGTACTTC. It codes for CASSVFGEETQYF.

In its sample, this clonotype was seen many times. The rearrangement uses TRBV20-1 and TRBJ1-4; TRBD1 is a possible D gene (5 bases). This CDR3 spans 13 amino acids. Trimming took off 6 bases at V and 6 bases at J, with 14 bases between the two ends. Germline-derived CDR1 and CDR2 are DFQATT and SNEGSKA (reference sequence). CDR3 in DNA: TGCAGTGCCAGACAGCTAGAGGATGAAAAACTGTTTTTT. It specifies CSARQLEDEKLFF.

This clonotype was seen a few times. A far larger clone is one base from this, pointing to a likely read error. CDR3 in amino acids: CATSRDIPAGTGHHEQFF. In DNA form, the CDR3 reads TGTGCCACCAGCAGAGACATCCCCGCTGGCACGGGACACCACGAGCAGTTCTTC. The chain joins TRBV15 to TRBJ2-1; a possible D gene is TRBD1 (6 bases). The length of the CDR3 is 18 residues. Germline CDR1 is LNHNV and CDR2 is YYDKDF (reference sequence). The V end lost 0 bases, the J end lost 10 bases, and 25 bases lay between the germline ends.

This clonotype appeared many times. The V and J genes are TRBV28 and TRBJ2-4, with a tentative D call TRBD2 (5 bases). The CDR3 length is 15 residues. Trimming removed 3 bases from V and 1 base from J, with 10 bases in between. Germline V CDR1 and CDR2: MDHEN, SYDVKM. CDR3 loop: CASSFAGEAKNIQYF. As DNA, the CDR3 is TGTGCCAGCAGTTTTGCCGGGGAGGCCAAAAACATTCAGTACTTC.

The rearrangement joins TRBV3-1 to TRBJ2-5, with 11 positions matching TRBD2. CDR1 is LGHDT, CDR2 YNNKEL, per germline (reference sequence). The J segment lost 3 bases and the V segment lost 6 bases, leaving 6 bases of the junction unmatched. CDR3 length: 15 amino acids. The CDR3 sequence: CASSTRLAGKETQYF. The DNA of the CDR3 is TGTGCCAGCAGTACCAGACTAGCGGGGAAAGAGACCCAGTACTTC.

The genes are TRBV28 and TRBJ1-3; D unresolved. V lost 10 bases, J lost 0 bases, and 10 bases lay in between. This CDR3 is built from 13 residues. CDR1 and CDR2 (germline): MDHEN, SYDVKM. CDR3 sequence: CATFQSSGNTIYF. DNA for the CDR3: TGTGCCACCTTTCAGAGCTCTGGAAACACCATATATTTT.

In this sample, this clonotype turned up many times. V gene TRBV2 combines with J gene TRBJ2-5, with a weak D call TRBD2 (6 bases). The CDR3 is made up of 13 amino acids. V was shortened by 7 bases and J by 1 base, with 10 bases between the two germline ends. Germline V CDR1 and CDR2: SNHLY, FYNNEI. CDR3: CASTLGGQETQYF. The CDR3 nucleotides read TGTGCCAGCACCTTGGGGGGCCAAGAGACCCAGTACTTC.

This clonotype was detected ten times or more. The rearrangement joins TRBV24-1 to TRBJ2-3, with D possibly matching TRBD2 (6 bases). V was trimmed by 0 bases and J by 2 bases, leaving 20 bases between them. This CDR3 is built from 19 residues. Germline loops: CDR1 KGHDR, CDR2 SFDVKD. The CDR3 region is CATSDLPPGAWGLTDTQYF. CDR3 nucleotides: TGTGCCACCAGTGATTTGCCTCCAGGCGCCTGGGGACTCACAGATACGCAGTATTTT.

At least ten counts were recorded for this clonotype. The chain's CDR3 is CSATGTGEGETQYF. CDR3 in DNA: TGCAGTGCAACCGGGACAGGGGAAGGGGAGACCCAGTACTTC. J is TRBJ2-5 and V is TRBV20-1; 10 positions agree with TRBD1. Germline CDR1 reads DFQATT; CDR2 reads SNEGSKA (reference sequence). J gave up 5 bases and V 6 bases, and 9 bases lay outside the gene matches. The CDR3 length is 14 residues.

This clonotype came up many times. V usage is TRBV20-1 and J usage is TRBJ1-6; possibly TRBD1 for D (5 bases). The CDR3 runs to 15 residues. CDR1 is DFQATT and CDR2 is SNEGSKA in the germline V gene (reference sequence). The ends were cut back, 6 bases at V and 9 bases at J, with 21 bases in the middle. CDR3 in DNA: TGCAGTGCCCCAAAGACGGGGGTGGGGAGTTCACCCCTCCACTTT. Translation gives CSAPKTGVGSSPLHF.

This clonotype was observed many times. CDR3 sequence (DNA): TGCAGTGCCACCAGCGGGGGCCACTCGGAGACCCAGTACTTC. It specifies CSATSGGHSETQYF. The chain is built from TRBV20-1 and TRBJ2-5; 8 nucleotides agree with TRBD2. This CDR3 is built from 14 residues. CDR1 is DFQATT and CDR2 is SNEGSKA in the germline V gene (reference sequence). With 6 bases clipped from V and 5 bases from J, the junction kept 11 bases outside the gene matches.

Of note for this clonotype: This could be a read error, since a much larger clone is one nucleotide away. V usage is TRBV6-1 and J usage is TRBJ1-1; TRBD1 matches at 9 bases. The V gene's germline CDR1 is MNHNS and CDR2 SASEGT. V shed 8 bases, J shed 4 bases, and the junction held 20 bases outside the gene matches. This CDR3 comprises 18 residues. The CDR3 loop is CASAEIGQGRGVITEAFF. CDR3 in DNA: TGTGCCAGCGCAGAGATCGGACAGGGGAGGGGAGTCATCACTGAAGCTTTCTTT.

This clonotype was counted at least ten times. The V call is TRBV28, the J call TRBJ1-1, with 8 bases aligning to TRBD1. Germline V gene lookup returns CDR1 MDHEN and CDR2 SYDVKM. V lost 8 bases and J lost 4; bases outside the gene matches: 15. The length of the CDR3 is 16 residues. The CDR3 DNA sequence: TGTGCCAGCCAAAGGCCAGGGGGCAAAGTTAGCACTGAAGCTTTCTTT. Its translation is CASQRPGGKVSTEAFF.

This clonotype was found many times. J is TRBJ2-3 and V is TRBV29-1; possibly TRBD1 or TRBD2 for D (6 bases each). V was cut by 1 base and J by 1 base, with 12 bases left in between. This CDR3 has 15 amino acids. Germline loops: CDR1 SQVTM, CDR2 ANQGSEA. For the CDR3, the DNA is TGCAGCGTTGAAGGGGGGGCAGGGGGCACAGATACGCAGTATTTT. Protein: CSVEGGAGGTDTQYF.

This rearrangement joins TRBV7-2 to TRBJ1-2; weak D call: TRBD1 (5 bases). Trimming cost V 1 base and J 4 bases, with 10 bases left between them. Germline V gene sequence: CDR1 SGHTA, CDR2 FQGNSA. The CDR3 has 14 amino acids. The chain's CDR3 is CASSLGLGVYGYTF. The CDR3 nucleotides read TGTGCCAGCAGCTTAGGACTAGGGGTCTATGGCTACACCTTC.

This clonotype appeared many times. The V and J genes are TRBV2 and TRBJ1-5; no firm D call. Trimming pared 7 bases from V and 0 bases from J, leaving 7 bases between. Germline V CDR1 and CDR2: SNHLY, FYNNEI. This CDR3 region has 13 residues. The CDR3 sequence is CASMGDSNQPQHF. CDR3 nucleotide sequence: TGTGCCAGCATGGGAGATAGCAATCAGCCCCAGCATTTT.

This clonotype has ten or more counts. V and J are TRBV18 and TRBJ2-7, with 7 bases fitting TRBD2. The CDR3 runs to 16 residues. The germline CDR1 and CDR2 sequences are KGHSH and LQKENI. Losses at the gene ends were 1 base for V and 4 bases for J; bases not matched to a gene: 10. CDR3 DNA: TGTGCCAGCTCACCACTGGGTGGACTAGGTGGTTACGAGCAGTACTTC. Amino acid sequence: CASSPLGGLGGYEQYF.

As for this clonotype: A read error may produce the germline difference seen at one junction end. The V call is TRBV5-1, the J call TRBJ1-3, with D unresolved. CDR3 size: 14 residues. Germline V gene data show CDR1 as SGHRS and CDR2 as YFSETQ. CDR3 sequence: CASSLGVSRNTIYF. Here the CDR3 DNA reads TGCGCCAGCAGCTTGGGCGTCTCTAGAAACACCATATATTTT.

This clonotype occurred many times. The chain is built from TRBV6-5 and TRBJ1-2; D unclear. The CDR3 is 14 amino acids. Germline CDR1 is MNHEY and CDR2 is SVGAGI. V lost 4 bases and J 8 bases, leaving 17 bases between the germline ends. CDR3 sequence reads: CASSSPRTKWGYTF. CDR3 DNA: TGTGCCAGCAGTTCCCCCCGGACGAAATGGGGCTACACCTTC.

The chain uses TRBV10-1 and TRBJ2-2; 8 bases map to TRBD2. This CDR3 spans 15 amino acids. The V and J ends lost 2 bases and 7 bases, in that order; junction bases with no gene match: 6. Germline CDR1 and CDR2: WNHNN and SYGVQD (reference sequence). DNA for the CDR3: TGCGCCAGCAGTGAGGGACTAGCAGGGGTCGGGGAGCTGTTTTTT. Protein: CASSEGLAGVGELFF.

The rearrangement joins TRBV5-1 to TRBJ2-7; 9 bases agree with TRBD1. With 1 base clipped from V and 3 bases from J, the junction kept 5 bases outside the gene matches. The CDR3 totals 15 residues. Germline V gene data show CDR1 as SGHRS and CDR2 as YFSETQ. The CDR3, as DNA: TGCGCCAGCAGCTTGTACAGGGGGCGCGACTACGAGCAGTACTTC. It encodes CASSLYRGRDYEQYF.

Concerning this clonotype: A much larger clone differs by one base, so this may be a read error. The chain carries TRBV12-3 or TRBV12-4 and TRBJ2-2, with D unclear. V was shortened by 3 bases and J by 0 bases, with 5 bases between the two germline ends. This CDR3 spans 14 amino acids. The CDR3 sequence: CASSFGANTGELFF. CDR3 DNA: TGTGCCAGCAGTTTTGGGGCGAACACCGGGGAGCTGTTTTTT.

The chain combines TRBV15 with TRBJ2-5; TRBD1 aligns across 10 bases. V shed 0 bases, J shed 6 bases, and the junction held 7 bases outside the gene matches. Per germline, CDR1 LNHNV and CDR2 YYDKDF (reference sequence). This CDR3 contains 16 residues. Here the CDR3 DNA reads TGTGCCACCAGCAGAGACCCGACAGGGGGCGGGCAGACCCAGTACTTC. Encoded protein: CATSRDPTGGGQTQYF.